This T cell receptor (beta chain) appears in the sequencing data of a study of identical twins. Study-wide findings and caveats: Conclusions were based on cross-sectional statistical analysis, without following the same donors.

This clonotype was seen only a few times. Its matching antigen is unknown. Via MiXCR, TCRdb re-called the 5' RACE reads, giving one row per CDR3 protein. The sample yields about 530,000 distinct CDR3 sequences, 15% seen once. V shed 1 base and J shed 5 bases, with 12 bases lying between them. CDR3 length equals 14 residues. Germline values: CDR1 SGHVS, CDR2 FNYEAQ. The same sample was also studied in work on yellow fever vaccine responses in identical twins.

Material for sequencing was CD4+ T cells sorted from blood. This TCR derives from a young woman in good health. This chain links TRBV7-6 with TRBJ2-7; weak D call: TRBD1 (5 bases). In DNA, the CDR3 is TGTGCCAGCAGCTTAGGAGCAGGGATGAACGAGCAGTACTTC. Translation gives CASSLGAGMNEQYF.